This T cell receptor (beta chain) was sequenced for a study of blood T cell repertoires in COVID-19. Looking at the study overall: Samples of COVID-19 (acute and convalescent) were obtained from the United States, Italy and Spain. Nucleic acid was either cDNA or gDNA, and it came from T cells, B-cell-depleted T cells, or PBMCs.

The V gene end was trimmed by 5 bases and the J gene end by 5 bases; junction bases not matched to a gene: 12. Germline CDR1 and CDR2: LNHDA and SQIVND (reference sequence). The CDR3 contains 18 residues. Original methodology: From reference gene primer amplification, estimates of nucleated cell counts were derived. Sequenced by immunoSEQ multiplex PCR; TCRdb stores in-frame clones only, minus some. For V, J and clone size, that table is used; D and trimming come from the DNA. Of around 240,000 clones in the sample, approximately 80% were seen once. V and J are TRBV19 and TRBJ2-3, with 14 bases identical to TRBD2. This clonotype was sampled from a woman aged 35 to 49 who had recovered from COVID-19. Sequenced material: peripheral blood. The CDR3 spells CASSRALWTSGGQDTQYF. In DNA, the CDR3 is TGTGCCAGTAGTCGGGCGTTATGGACTAGCGGGGGGCAAGATACGCAGTATTTT.